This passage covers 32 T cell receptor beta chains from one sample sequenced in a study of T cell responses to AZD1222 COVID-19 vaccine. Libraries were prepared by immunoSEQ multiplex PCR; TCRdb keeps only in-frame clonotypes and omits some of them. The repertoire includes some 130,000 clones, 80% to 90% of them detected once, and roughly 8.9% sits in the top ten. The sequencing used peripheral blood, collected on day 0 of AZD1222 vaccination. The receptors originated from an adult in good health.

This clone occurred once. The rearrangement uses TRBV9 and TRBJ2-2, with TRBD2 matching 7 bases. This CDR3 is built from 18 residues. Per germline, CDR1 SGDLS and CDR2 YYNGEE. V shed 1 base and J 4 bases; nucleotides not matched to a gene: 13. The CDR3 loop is CASSVSGVGGSFTGELFF. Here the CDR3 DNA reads TGTGCCAGCAGCGTATCCGGTGTTGGCGGGAGCTTCACCGGGGAGCTGTTTTTT.

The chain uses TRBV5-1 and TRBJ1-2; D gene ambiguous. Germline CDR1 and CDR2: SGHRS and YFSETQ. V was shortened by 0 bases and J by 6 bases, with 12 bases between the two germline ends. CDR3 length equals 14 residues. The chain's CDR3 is CASSLAFSRHGYTF. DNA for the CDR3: TGCGCCAGCAGCTTGGCCTTTTCCAGACATGGCTACACCTTC. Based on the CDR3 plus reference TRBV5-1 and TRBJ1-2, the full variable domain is KAGVTQTPRYLIKTRGQQVTLSCSPISGHRSVSWYQQTPGQGLQFLFEYFSETQRNKGNFPGRFSGRQFSNSRSEMNVSTLELGDSALYLCASSLAFSRHGYTFGSGTRLTVV.

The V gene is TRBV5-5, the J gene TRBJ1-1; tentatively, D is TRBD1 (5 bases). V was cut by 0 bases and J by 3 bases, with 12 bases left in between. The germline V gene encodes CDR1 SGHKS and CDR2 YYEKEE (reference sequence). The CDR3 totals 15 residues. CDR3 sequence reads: CASSLGGEPYTEAFF. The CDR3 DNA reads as TGTGCCAGCAGCTTGGGAGGGGAGCCCTACACTGAAGCTTTCTTT.

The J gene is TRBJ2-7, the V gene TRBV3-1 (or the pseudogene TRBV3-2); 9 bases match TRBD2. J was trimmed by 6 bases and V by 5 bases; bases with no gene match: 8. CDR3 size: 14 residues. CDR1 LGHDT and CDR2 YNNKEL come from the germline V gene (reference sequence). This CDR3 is CASSARAGGPEQYF. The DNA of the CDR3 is TGTGCCAGCAGCGCTAGAGCGGGAGGCCCCGAGCAGTACTTC.

CDR3 bases: TGTGCCAGCAGCCCCGAGACAGGGACCACCTATGGCTACACCTTC. Amino acids: CASSPETGTTYGYTF. This chain joins TRBV7-6 and TRBJ1-2, with 7 bases matching TRBD1. Germline CDR1 is SGHVS and CDR2 is FNYEAQ. After removal of 5 bases from V and 4 bases from J, the junction contained 10 bases not matched to a gene. The CDR3 has 15 amino acids. The full variable domain, with the rest looked up from reference TRBV7-6 and TRBJ1-2, is GAGVSQSPRYKVTKRGQDVALRCDPISGHVSLYWYRQALGQGPEFLTYFNYEAQQDKSGLPNDRFSAERPEGSISTLTIQRTEQRDSAMYRCASSPETGTTYGYTFGSGTRLTVV.

CDR3 sequence (DNA): TGTGCCATCAGTGAGTCAGGGTTGGCTGGCTACACCTTC. Its protein is CAISESGLAGYTF. The V and J genes are TRBV10-3 and TRBJ1-2; no clear D. The CDR3 consists of 13 residues. Between the trimmed V and J ends, which lost 0 bases and 7 bases, there was a span of 9 bases. The germline CDR1 and CDR2 sequences are ENHRY and SYGVKD.

The CDR3 sequence is CASSERTGTGNTIYF. In DNA form, the CDR3 reads TGTGCCAGCAGTGAACGGACAGGAACAGGAAACACCATATATTTT. The gene calls are TRBV28 and TRBJ1-3; TRBD1 aligns across 7 bases. V lost 5 bases, J lost 4 bases, and 8 bases stayed unmatched. From germline, CDR1 is MDHEN and CDR2 SYDVKM. This CDR3 region has 15 residues.

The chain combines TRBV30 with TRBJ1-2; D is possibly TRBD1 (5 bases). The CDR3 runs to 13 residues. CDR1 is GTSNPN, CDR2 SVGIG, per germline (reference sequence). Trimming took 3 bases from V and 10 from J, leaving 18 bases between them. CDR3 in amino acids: CAWSGQYQGVYTF. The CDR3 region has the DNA TGTGCCTGGAGCGGACAATATCAAGGTGTCTACACCTTC.

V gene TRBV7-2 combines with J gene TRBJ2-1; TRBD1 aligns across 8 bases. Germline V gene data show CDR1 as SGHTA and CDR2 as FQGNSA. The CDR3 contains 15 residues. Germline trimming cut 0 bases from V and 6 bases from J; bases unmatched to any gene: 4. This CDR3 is CASSLATGTGNEQFF. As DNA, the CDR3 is TGTGCCAGCAGCTTAGCCACCGGGACAGGCAATGAGCAGTTCTTC.

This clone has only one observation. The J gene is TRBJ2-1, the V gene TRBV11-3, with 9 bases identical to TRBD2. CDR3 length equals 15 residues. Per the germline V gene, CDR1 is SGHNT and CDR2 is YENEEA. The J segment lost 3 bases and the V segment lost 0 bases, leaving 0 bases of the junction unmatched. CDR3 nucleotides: TGTGCCAGCAGCTTAGAGACTAGCGGCTACAATGAGCAGTTCTTC. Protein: CASSLETSGYNEQFF.

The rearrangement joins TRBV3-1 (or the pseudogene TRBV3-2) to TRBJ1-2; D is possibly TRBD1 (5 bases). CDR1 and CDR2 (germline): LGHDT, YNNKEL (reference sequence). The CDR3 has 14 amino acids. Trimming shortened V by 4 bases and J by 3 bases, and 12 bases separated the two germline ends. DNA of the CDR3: TGTGCCAGCAGCCCAACGGGGGGTGACTATGGCTACACCTTC. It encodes CASSPTGGDYGYTF.

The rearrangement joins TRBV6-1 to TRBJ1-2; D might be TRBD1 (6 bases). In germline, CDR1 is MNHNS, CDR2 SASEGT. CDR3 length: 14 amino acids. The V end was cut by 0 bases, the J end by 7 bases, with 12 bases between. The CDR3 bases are TGTGCCAGCAGTGAAGCCGTGGGGGCTGGTGGCTACACCTTC. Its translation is CASSEAVGAGGYTF.

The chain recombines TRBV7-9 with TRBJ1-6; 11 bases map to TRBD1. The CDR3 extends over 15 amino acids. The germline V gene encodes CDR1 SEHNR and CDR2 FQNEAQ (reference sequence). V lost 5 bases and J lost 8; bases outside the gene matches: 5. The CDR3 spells CASSRDRGMDSPLHF. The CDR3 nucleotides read TGTGCCAGCAGCCGGGACAGGGGGATGGATTCACCCCTCCACTTT.

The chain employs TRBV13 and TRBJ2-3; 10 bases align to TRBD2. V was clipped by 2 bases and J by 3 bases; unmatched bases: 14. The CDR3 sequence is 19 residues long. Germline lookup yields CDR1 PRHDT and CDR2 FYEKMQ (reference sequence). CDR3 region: CASSLYGPLGTSDTDTQYF. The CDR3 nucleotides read TGTGCCAGCAGCTTATACGGCCCGTTAGGGACTAGCGATACAGATACGCAGTATTTT.

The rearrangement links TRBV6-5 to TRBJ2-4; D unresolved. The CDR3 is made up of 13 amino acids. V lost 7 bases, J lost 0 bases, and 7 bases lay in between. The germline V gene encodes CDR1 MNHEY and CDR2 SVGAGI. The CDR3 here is CASKGIAKNIQYF. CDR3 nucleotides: TGTGCCAGCAAAGGTATAGCCAAAAACATTCAGTACTTC.

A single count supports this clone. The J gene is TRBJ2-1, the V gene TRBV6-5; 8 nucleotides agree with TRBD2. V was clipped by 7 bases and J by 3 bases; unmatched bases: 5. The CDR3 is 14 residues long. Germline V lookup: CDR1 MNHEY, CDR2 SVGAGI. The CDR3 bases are TGTGCCAGCACCCGGGAGGGCTACTACAATGAGCAGTTCTTC. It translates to CASTREGYYNEQFF.

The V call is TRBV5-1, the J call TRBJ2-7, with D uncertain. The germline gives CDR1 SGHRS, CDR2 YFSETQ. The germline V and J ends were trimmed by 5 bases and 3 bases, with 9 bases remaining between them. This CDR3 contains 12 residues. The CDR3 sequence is CASRLDVYEQYF. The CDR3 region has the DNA TGCGCCAGCAGACTGGACGTCTACGAGCAGTACTTC.

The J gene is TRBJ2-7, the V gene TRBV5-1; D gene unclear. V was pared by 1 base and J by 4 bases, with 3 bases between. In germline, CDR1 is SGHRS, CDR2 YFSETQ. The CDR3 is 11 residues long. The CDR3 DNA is TGCGCCAGCAGCTTGCAATACGAGCAGTACTTC. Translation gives CASSLQYEQYF.

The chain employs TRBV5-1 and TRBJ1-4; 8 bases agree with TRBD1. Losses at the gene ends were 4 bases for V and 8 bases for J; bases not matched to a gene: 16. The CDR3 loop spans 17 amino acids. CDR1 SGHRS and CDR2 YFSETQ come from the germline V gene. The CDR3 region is CASSHRLQTGEAEKLFF. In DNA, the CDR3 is TGCGCCAGCAGCCACCGACTTCAGACAGGGGAAGCGGAAAAACTGTTTTTT.

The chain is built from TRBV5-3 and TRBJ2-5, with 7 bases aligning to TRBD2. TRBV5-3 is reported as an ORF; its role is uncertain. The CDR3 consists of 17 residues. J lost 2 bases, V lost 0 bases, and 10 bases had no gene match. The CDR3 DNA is TGTGCCAGAAGCTTGGGCCCCCACCGGGGGGAGCAAGAGACCCAGTACTTC. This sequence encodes CARSLGPHRGEQETQYF.

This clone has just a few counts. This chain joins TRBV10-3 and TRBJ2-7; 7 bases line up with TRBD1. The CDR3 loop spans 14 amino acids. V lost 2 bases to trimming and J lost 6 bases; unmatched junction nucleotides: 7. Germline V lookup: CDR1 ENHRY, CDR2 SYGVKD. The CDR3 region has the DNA TGTGCCATCAGTGAGCCTACAGGGGCCGGCGAGCAGTACTTC. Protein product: CAISEPTGAGEQYF.

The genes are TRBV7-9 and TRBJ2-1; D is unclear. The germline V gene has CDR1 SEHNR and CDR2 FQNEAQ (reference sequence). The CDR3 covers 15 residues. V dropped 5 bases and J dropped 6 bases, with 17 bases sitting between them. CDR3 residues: CASSLLSGPRNEQFF. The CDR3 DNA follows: TGTGCCAGCAGCCTTCTTTCCGGGCCTCGCAATGAGCAGTTCTTC.

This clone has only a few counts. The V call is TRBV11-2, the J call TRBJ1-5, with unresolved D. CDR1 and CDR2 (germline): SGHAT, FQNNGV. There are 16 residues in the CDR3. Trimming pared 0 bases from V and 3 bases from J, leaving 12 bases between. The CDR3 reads CASSLDLVHANQPQHF. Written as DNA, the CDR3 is TGTGCCAGCAGCTTAGATCTAGTACACGCCAATCAGCCCCAGCATTTT.

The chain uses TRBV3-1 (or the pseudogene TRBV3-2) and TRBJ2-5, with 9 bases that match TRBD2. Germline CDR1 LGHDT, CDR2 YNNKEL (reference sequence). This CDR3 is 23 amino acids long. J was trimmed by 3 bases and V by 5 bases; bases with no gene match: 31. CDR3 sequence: CASSDQQVWQRRGSGGWEETQYF. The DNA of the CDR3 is TGTGCCAGCAGCGATCAGCAAGTGTGGCAACGGCGTGGTAGCGGGGGCTGGGAAGAGACCCAGTACTTC.

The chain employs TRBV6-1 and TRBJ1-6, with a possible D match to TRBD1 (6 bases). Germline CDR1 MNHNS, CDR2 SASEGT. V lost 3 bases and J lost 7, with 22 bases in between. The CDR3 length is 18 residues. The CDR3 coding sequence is TGTGCCAGCAGTGAGGAGGGCTGGGGGGCAGGACGGAATTCACCCCTCCACTTT. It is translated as CASSEEGWGAGRNSPLHF.

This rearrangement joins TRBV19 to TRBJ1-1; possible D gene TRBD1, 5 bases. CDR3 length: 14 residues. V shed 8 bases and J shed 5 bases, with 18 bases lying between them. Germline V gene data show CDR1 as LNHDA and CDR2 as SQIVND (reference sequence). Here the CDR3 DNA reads TGTGCCAGTTGGGGCAGGAACTTCGAGACTGAAGCTTTCTTT. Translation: CASWGRNFETEAFF.

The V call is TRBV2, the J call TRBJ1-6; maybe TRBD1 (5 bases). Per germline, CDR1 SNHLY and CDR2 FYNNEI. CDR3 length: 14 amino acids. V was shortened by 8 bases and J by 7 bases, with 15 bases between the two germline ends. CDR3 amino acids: CASGRGALNSPLHF. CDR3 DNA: TGTGCCAGCGGTAGGGGTGCCCTCAATTCACCCCTCCACTTT.

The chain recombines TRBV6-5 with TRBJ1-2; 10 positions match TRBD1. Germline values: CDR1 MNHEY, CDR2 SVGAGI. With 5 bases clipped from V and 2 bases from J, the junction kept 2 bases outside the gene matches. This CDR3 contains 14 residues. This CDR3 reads CASSKGQGNYGYTF. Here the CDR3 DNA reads TGTGCCAGCAGTAAGGGACAGGGGAACTATGGCTACACCTTC.

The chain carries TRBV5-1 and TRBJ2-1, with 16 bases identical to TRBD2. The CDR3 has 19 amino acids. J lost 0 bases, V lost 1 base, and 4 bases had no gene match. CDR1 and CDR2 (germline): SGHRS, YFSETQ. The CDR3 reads CASSLLGLAGGSSYNEQFF. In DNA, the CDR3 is TGCGCCAGCAGCTTGCTGGGACTAGCGGGAGGGAGCTCCTACAATGAGCAGTTCTTC.

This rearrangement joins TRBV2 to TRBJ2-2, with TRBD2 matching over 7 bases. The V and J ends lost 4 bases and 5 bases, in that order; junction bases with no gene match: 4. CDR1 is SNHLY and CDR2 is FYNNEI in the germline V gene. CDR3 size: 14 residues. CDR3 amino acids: CASSGGRGTGELFF. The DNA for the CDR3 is TGTGCCAGCAGTGGGGGGAGGGGAACCGGGGAGCTGTTTTTT. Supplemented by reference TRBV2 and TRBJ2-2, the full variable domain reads EPEVTQTPSHQVTQMGQEVILRCVPISNHLYFYWYRQILGQKVEFLVSFYNNEISEKSEIFDDQFSVERPDGSNFTLKIRSTKLEDSAMYFCASSGGRGTGELFFGEGSRLTVL.

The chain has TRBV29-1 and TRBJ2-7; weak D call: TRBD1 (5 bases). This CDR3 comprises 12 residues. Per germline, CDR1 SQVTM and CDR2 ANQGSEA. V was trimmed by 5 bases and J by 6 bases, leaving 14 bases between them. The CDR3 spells CSVQAGNSEQYF. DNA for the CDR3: TGCAGCGTTCAGGCAGGGAATAGCGAGCAGTACTTC.

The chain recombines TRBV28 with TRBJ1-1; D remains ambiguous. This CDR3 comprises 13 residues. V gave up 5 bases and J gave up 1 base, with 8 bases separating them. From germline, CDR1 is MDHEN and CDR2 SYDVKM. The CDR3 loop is CASSAPRNTEAFF. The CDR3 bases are TGTGCCAGCAGTGCCCCGAGGAACACTGAAGCTTTCTTT. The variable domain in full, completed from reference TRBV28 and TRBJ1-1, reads DVKVTQSSRYLVKRTGEKVFLECVQDMDHENMFWYRQDPGLGLRLIYFSYDVKMKEKGDIPEGYSVSREKKERFSLILESASTNQTSMYLCASSAPRNTEAFFGQGTRLTVV.